The 7 T cell receptor beta chains below come from one sample, sequenced in a study of cytomegalovirus exposure and HLA in healthy donors. The data were produced by immunoSEQ multiplex PCR, yet TCRdb's version contains in-frame clones alone and is incomplete. The sample consists of roughly 100,000 clones, around 83% of them appearing once. Sequenced sample: PBMCs. Receptor source: a woman aged 18-29 years in good health and CMV-seropositive.

This chain joins TRBV2 and TRBJ2-4; 7 bases are shared with TRBD1. The CDR3 is made up of 12 amino acids. Germline lookup yields CDR1 SNHLY and CDR2 FYNNEI. J lost 12 bases, V lost 7 bases, and 9 bases had no gene match. CDR3 bases: TGTGCCAGCATCCGACAGGGAGATTATCAGTACTTC. It is translated as CASIRQGDYQYF.

CDR3 DNA sequence: TGTGCCAGCTCACCCAGGGACAAGAACACTGAAGCTTTCTTT. Its translation is CASSPRDKNTEAFF. V is TRBV18 and J is TRBJ1-1, with D possibly matching TRBD1 (6 bases). There are 14 residues in the CDR3. The ends were cut back, 3 bases at V and 1 base at J, with 9 bases in the middle. Germline lookup yields CDR1 KGHSH and CDR2 LQKENI.

The V and J genes are TRBV5-4 and TRBJ2-2, with unresolved D. CDR3 length: 14 amino acids. V was trimmed by 4 bases and J by 0 bases, leaving 7 bases between them. Germline CDR1 is SGHNT and CDR2 is YYREEE (reference sequence). CDR3 coding DNA: TGTGCCAGCAGCATAGACTCGAACACCGGGGAGCTGTTTTTT. This gives the protein CASSIDSNTGELFF.

The chain recombines TRBV15 with TRBJ1-4; D unresolved. The CDR3 consists of 16 residues. Looked up from germline, CDR1 is LNHNV and CDR2 is YYDKDF (reference sequence). V lost 3 bases and J lost 0, with 11 bases in between. The CDR3 nucleotides read TGTGCCACCAGCAGCATACTAGCGACAACTAATGAAAAACTGTTTTTT. As protein: CATSSILATTNEKLFF.

The sample holds one count of this clone. This chain links TRBV27 with TRBJ1-2; tentatively, D is TRBD1 (5 bases). CDR3 size: 13 residues. Germline V CDR1 and CDR2: MNHEY, SMNVEV (reference sequence). V was clipped by 3 bases and J by 5 bases, with 10 bases between them. CDR3 residues: CASSFPEGYGYTF. As DNA, the CDR3 is TGTGCCAGCAGTTTTCCGGAGGGGTATGGCTACACCTTC.

A single count supports this clone. This chain uses TRBV6-6 with TRBJ2-5; TRBD2 matches at 11 bases. This CDR3 is 16 amino acids long. The germline V gene has CDR1 MNHNY and CDR2 SVGAGI (reference sequence). After removal of 4 bases from V and 3 bases from J, the junction contained 7 bases not matched to a gene. CDR3 nucleotide sequence: TGTGCCAGCAGTTTGGAACTAGCGGGGGTTAAAGAGACCCAGTACTTC. Protein: CASSLELAGVKETQYF.

This chain joins TRBV11-2 and TRBJ2-7; D is unresolved. The CDR3 sequence is 15 residues long. V dropped 0 bases and J dropped 1 base, with 10 bases sitting between them. In germline, CDR1 is SGHAT, CDR2 FQNNGV. The CDR3 loop reads CASSLDVTESYEQYF. The CDR3 DNA follows: TGTGCCAGCAGCTTAGATGTGACGGAGTCCTACGAGCAGTACTTC.